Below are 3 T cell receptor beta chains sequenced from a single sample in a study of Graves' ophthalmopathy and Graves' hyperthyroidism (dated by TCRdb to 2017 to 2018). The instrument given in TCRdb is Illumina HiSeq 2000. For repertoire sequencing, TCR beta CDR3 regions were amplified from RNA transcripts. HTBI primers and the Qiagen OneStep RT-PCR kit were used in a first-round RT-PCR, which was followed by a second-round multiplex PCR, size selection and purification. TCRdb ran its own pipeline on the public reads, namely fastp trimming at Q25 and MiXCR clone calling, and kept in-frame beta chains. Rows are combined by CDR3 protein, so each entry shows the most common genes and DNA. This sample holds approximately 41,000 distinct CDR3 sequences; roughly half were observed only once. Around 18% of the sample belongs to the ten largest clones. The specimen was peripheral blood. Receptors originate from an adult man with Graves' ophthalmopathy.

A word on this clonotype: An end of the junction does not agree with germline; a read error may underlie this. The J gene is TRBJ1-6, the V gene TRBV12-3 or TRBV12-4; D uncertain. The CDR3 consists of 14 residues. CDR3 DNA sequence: TGTGCCAGCAGTTCAGGTCAGCTAGGGTCACCCCTCCACTTC. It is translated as CASSSGQLGSPLHF.

The CDR3 DNA reads as TGTGCCAGCAGCCAAGAACGGGCTGGTGGAAACACCATATATTTT. Translation: CASSQERAGGNTIYF. The V gene is TRBV3-1, the J gene TRBJ1-3; D unresolved. V was trimmed by 0 bases and J by 3 bases, leaving 9 bases between them. This CDR3 is built from 15 residues. CDR1 and CDR2 from the germline V gene are LGHDT and YNNKEL (reference sequence).

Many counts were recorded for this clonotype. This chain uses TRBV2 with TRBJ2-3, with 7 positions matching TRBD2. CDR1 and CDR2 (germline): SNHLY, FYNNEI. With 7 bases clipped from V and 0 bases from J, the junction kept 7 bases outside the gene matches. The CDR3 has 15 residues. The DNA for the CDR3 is TGTGCCAGCACCCGGGACTACCCTAGCACAGATACGCAGTATTTT. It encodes CASTRDYPSTDTQYF.